Presented here are 32 T cell receptor beta chains from one specimen sequenced in a study of cytomegalovirus exposure and HLA in healthy donors. In the PCR, 60 Vbeta and 13 Jbeta primers were used. TCRdb's copy holds only in-frame clones and misses some; the assay was immunoSEQ multiplex PCR. Counted here are more than 100,000 clones, less than 85% occurring once; the ten biggest clones make up less than 4.5%. Material for sequencing was PBMCs. The receptors were gathered from a woman in her thirties or forties in good health and CMV-seronegative.

The chain is built from TRBV11-3 and TRBJ2-1, with D tentatively TRBD1 (6 bases). The CDR3 consists of 16 residues. Germline CDR1 is SGHNT and CDR2 is YENEEA. V was clipped by 1 base and J by 8 bases, with 18 bases between them. The CDR3 is CASSLGTATLADEQFF. DNA for the CDR3: TGTGCCAGCAGCTTAGGGACAGCTACTTTAGCCGATGAGCAGTTCTTC.

V is TRBV4-3 and J is TRBJ2-3; the D is unclear. The CDR3 contains 15 residues. Per the germline V gene, CDR1 is LGHNA and CDR2 is YSLEER. The germline V and J ends were trimmed by 0 bases and 0 bases, with 7 bases remaining between them. The CDR3 is CASSQEGRSTDTQYF. The CDR3, as DNA: TGCGCCAGCAGCCAAGAGGGCAGGAGCACAGATACGCAGTATTTT.

The rearrangement uses TRBV19 and TRBJ1-5; 8 bases align to TRBD1. Unmatched junction bases numbered 4, after V lost 8 bases and J lost 4 bases. There are 13 residues in the CDR3. Germline V gene data show CDR1 as LNHDA and CDR2 as SQIVND (reference sequence). For the CDR3, the DNA is TGTGCCAGTGGGGACAGGCGGAATCAGCCCCAGCATTTT. Translation gives CASGDRRNQPQHF. Using reference TRBV19 and TRBJ1-5 for the parts outside the CDR3, the full variable domain is DGGITQSPKYLFRKEGQNVTLSCEQNLNHDAMYWYRQDPGQGLRLIYYSQIVNDFQKGDIAEGYSVSREKKESFPLTVTSAQKNPTAFYLCASGDRRNQPQHFGDGTRLSIL.

The V and J genes are TRBV6-5 and TRBJ2-3; no clear D. The V and J ends lost 5 bases and 5 bases respectively, with 8 bases between them. The CDR3 has 12 residues. The germline CDR1 and CDR2 sequences are MNHEY and SVGAGI. DNA of the CDR3: TGTGCCAGCAGTAGAGAGCAAGATACGCAGTATTTT. This sequence encodes CASSREQDTQYF.

In its sample, this clone was seen a few times. The chain has TRBV5-1 and TRBJ2-3; 8 nucleotides match TRBD1. The CDR3 extends over 15 amino acids. The V gene's germline CDR1 is SGHRS and CDR2 YFSETQ. J lost 1 base, V lost 2 bases, and 3 bases had no gene match. The CDR3 reads CASSFGQGGTDTQYF. The CDR3 DNA sequence: TGCGCCAGCAGCTTTGGACAGGGCGGCACAGATACGCAGTATTTT.

Here the CDR3 reads CASSFLTGNSPLHF. The CDR3 nucleotides are TGTGCCAGCAGCTTTTTAACAGGCAATTCACCCCTCCACTTT. The gene calls are TRBV7-2 and TRBJ1-6; tentatively, D is TRBD1 (5 bases). There are 14 residues in the CDR3. V gave up 3 bases and J gave up 7 bases, with 10 bases separating them. Germline V CDR1 and CDR2: SGHTA, FQGNSA.

This rearrangement joins TRBV27 to TRBJ2-3; no reliable D call. Per the germline V gene, CDR1 is MNHEY and CDR2 is SMNVEV (reference sequence). The V end was cut by 2 bases, the J end by 2 bases, with 11 bases between. This CDR3 comprises 15 residues. The CDR3 DNA reads as TGTGCCAGCAGTTTACAAGCACCCGTCACAGATACGCAGTATTTT. Protein: CASSLQAPVTDTQYF.

This clone came up a few times. The rearrangement uses TRBV2 and TRBJ2-7, with a tentative D call TRBD1 (5 bases). Trimming shortened V by 4 bases and J by 4 bases, and 11 bases separated the two germline ends. This CDR3 is 13 amino acids long. Germline loops: CDR1 SNHLY, CDR2 FYNNEI. CDR3 region: CASSVGAGYEQYF. CDR3 sequence (DNA): TGTGCCAGCAGTGTTGGGGCAGGGTACGAGCAGTACTTC.

V and J are TRBV5-1 and TRBJ2-7, with 10 positions matching TRBD2. The CDR3 spans 15 residues. Unmatched junction bases numbered 3, after V lost 0 bases and J lost 3 bases. The V gene's germline CDR1 is SGHRS and CDR2 YFSETQ. This chain's CDR3 is CASSLVSSGGYEQYF. The DNA for the CDR3 is TGCGCCAGCAGCTTGGTCTCTAGCGGGGGCTACGAGCAGTACTTC. The entire variable domain, with the rest obtained from reference TRBV5-1 and TRBJ2-7, is as follows: KAGVTQTPRYLIKTRGQQVTLSCSPISGHRSVSWYQQTPGQGLQFLFEYFSETQRNKGNFPGRFSGRQFSNSRSEMNVSTLELGDSALYLCASSLVSSGGYEQYFGPGTRLTVT.

The V gene is TRBV28, the J gene TRBJ1-5; the D gene is possibly TRBD1 (6 bases). The CDR3 covers 16 residues. The germline CDR1 and CDR2 sequences are MDHEN and SYDVKM. V dropped 8 bases and J dropped 0 bases, with 17 bases sitting between them. For the CDR3, the DNA is TGTGCCAGCGTACAGGGAGTAAGGGCTAGCAATCAGCCCCAGCATTTT. It codes for CASVQGVRASNQPQHF.

The gene calls are TRBV6-1 and TRBJ1-2; TRBD1 aligns across 8 bases. Trimming at V came to 5 bases and at J to 7 bases, leaving 9 bases not matched to a gene. This CDR3 comprises 14 residues. Germline CDR1 and CDR2: MNHNS and SASEGT. CDR3 in DNA: TGTGCCAGCAGTCCTGACAGGGGCGGAGCTGGCTACACCTTC. Its protein is CASSPDRGGAGYTF.

This chain connects TRBV1 to TRBJ2-1; TRBD2, the table's D call, was not compared with the DNA. TRBV1 is designated a pseudogene. The CDR3 extends over 15 amino acids. CDR3 DNA: TGCACCAGCAGCCAGAATTACTCGGGCTACAATGAGCAGTTCTTC. As protein: CTSSQNYSGYNEQFF.

The V and J genes are TRBV19 and TRBJ1-6, with D unresolved. The CDR3 sequence is 12 residues long. V shed 5 bases and J shed 7 bases, with 6 bases lying between them. Germline-derived CDR1 and CDR2 are LNHDA and SQIVND (reference sequence). CDR3 sequence: CASSLQNSPLHF. The CDR3 region has the DNA TGTGCCAGTAGTCTACAGAATTCACCCCTCCACTTT.

This chain links TRBV6-6 with TRBJ1-5, with D perhaps matching TRBD1 (5 bases). The CDR3 is 13 residues long. Trimming cost V 6 bases and J 5 bases, with 11 bases left between them. CDR1 and CDR2 from the germline V gene are MNHNY and SVGAGI (reference sequence). CDR3 nucleotide sequence: TGTGCCAGCAGCTCGACAGTCTATCAGCCCCAGCATTTT. Its protein product is CASSSTVYQPQHF.

V and J are TRBV5-1 and TRBJ2-1; 11 positions match TRBD2. The CDR3 is 18 residues long. CDR1 and CDR2 (germline): SGHRS, YFSETQ. The ends lost 1 base at V and 3 bases at J; junction bases unmatched: 9. The CDR3 is CASSLSSGGPSNYNEQFF. DNA of the CDR3: TGCGCCAGCAGCTTGTCTAGCGGGGGGCCCTCAAACTACAATGAGCAGTTCTTC.

The rearrangement uses TRBV7-6 and TRBJ2-2, with TRBD2 identical over 8 bases. This CDR3 region has 15 residues. Germline assignment: CDR1 SGHVS and CDR2 FNYEAQ. The V and J ends lost 3 bases and 6 bases, in that order; junction bases with no gene match: 6. CDR3 sequence: CASSFSGGQAGELFF. The CDR3 nucleotides read TGTGCCAGCAGCTTTTCGGGGGGGCAGGCCGGGGAGCTGTTTTTT.

V gene TRBV5-4 combines with J gene TRBJ1-3; no reliable D call. This CDR3 spans 14 amino acids. The V end lost 4 bases, the J end lost 2 bases, and 10 bases lay between the germline ends. Germline V gives CDR1 SGHNT, CDR2 YYREEE (reference sequence). The CDR3 nucleotides read TGTGCCAGCAGCCCCGGTGAAGCTGGAAACACCATATATTTT. Encoded protein: CASSPGEAGNTIYF.

Points on this clone: The sample holds other DNA sequences that translate to the same CDR3. The chain employs TRBV7-9 and TRBJ1-4; D possibly corresponds to TRBD1 (6 bases). The V end was cut by 5 bases, the J end by 8 bases, with 15 bases between. Germline CDR1 SEHNR, CDR2 FQNEAQ (reference sequence). This CDR3 region has 14 residues. CDR3 nucleotides: TGTGCCAGCAGCGTACAGGGTCCAGGGGAAAAACTGTTTTTT. Its protein product is CASSVQGPGEKLFF.

The V gene is TRBV27, the J gene TRBJ2-5; TRBD2 matches 12 bases. The J call is uncertain, as TRBJ2-7 better fits the DNA end. The CDR3 spans 16 residues. Per the germline V gene, CDR1 is MNHEY and CDR2 is SMNVEV (reference sequence). The DNA of the CDR3 is TGTGCCAGCAGTGTGACTAGCGGGGGCCCTCCCTACGAGCAGTACTTC. This translates into CASSVTSGGPPYEQYF.

This clone was seen a handful of times. The junction shows a germline mismatch at one end, possibly a read error. V usage is TRBV5-5 and J usage is TRBJ1-2, with TRBD1 as a possible D gene (5 bases). The CDR3 has 15 residues. Germline assignment: CDR1 SGHKS and CDR2 YYEKEE (reference sequence). The DNA of the CDR3 is TGCGCCAGCAGCCAAGTTGGGGCAGCTACCTATGGCTACACCTTC. This gives the protein CASSQVGAATYGYTF.

The table lists this clone with a few counts. The genes are TRBV6-1 and TRBJ1-2, with 8 bases lining up with TRBD1. The CDR3 consists of 14 residues. Germline lookup yields CDR1 MNHNS and CDR2 SASEGT. The J segment lost 8 bases and the V segment lost 6 bases, leaving 11 bases of the junction unmatched. The CDR3 DNA sequence: TGTGCCAGCAGGGAGACAGGGGACCGTGGCGGCTACACCTTC. Translation gives CASRETGDRGGYTF.

This clone has more than one count but fewer than ten. This rearrangement joins TRBV6-4 to TRBJ2-1, with TRBD1 matching 7 bases. CDR1 is MRHNA and CDR2 is SNTAGT in the germline V gene. The ends lost 3 bases at V and 7 bases at J; junction bases unmatched: 9. The CDR3 consists of 15 residues. CDR3 nucleotides: TGTGCCAGCAGTGAGCAGGGGGATGGAGTAAATGAGCAGTTCTTC. It encodes CASSEQGDGVNEQFF.

The sample holds a few counts of this clone. V gene TRBV11-2 combines with J gene TRBJ1-2, with D unresolved. V shed 3 bases and J shed 0 bases, with 11 bases lying between them. Looked up from germline, CDR1 is SGHAT and CDR2 is FQNNGV. The CDR3 extends over 15 amino acids. CDR3: CASSFDFPANYGYTF. CDR3 in DNA: TGTGCCAGCAGCTTCGATTTTCCGGCTAACTATGGCTACACCTTC.

This rearrangement joins TRBV6-1 to TRBJ1-5; D gene ambiguous. This CDR3 region has 14 residues. The germline V gene encodes CDR1 MNHNS and CDR2 SASEGT. V lost 6 bases and J lost 0, with 9 bases in between. This CDR3 is CASRTPNSNQPQHF. The CDR3 bases are TGTGCCAGCAGGACACCTAATAGCAATCAGCCCCAGCATTTT.

CDR3 loop: CASSLTLGLAGAREQYF. For the CDR3, the DNA is TGTGCCAGCAGCCTTACCCTCGGACTAGCGGGGGCCAGGGAGCAGTACTTC. The V and J genes are TRBV7-2 and TRBJ2-7; 13 bases agree with TRBD2. J gave up 7 bases and V 5 bases, and 14 bases lay outside the gene matches. The germline V gene has CDR1 SGHTA and CDR2 FQGNSA. The CDR3 contains 17 residues. Based on the CDR3 plus reference TRBV7-2 and TRBJ2-7, the full variable domain is GAGVSQSPSNKVTEKGKDVELRCDPISGHTALYWYRQSLGQGLEFLIYFQGNSAPDKSGLPSDRFSAERTGGSVSTLTIQRTQQEDSAVYLCASSLTLGLAGAREQYFGPGTRLTVT.

Only one count was recorded for this clone. CDR3 coding DNA: TGTGCCAGCAGCGTAGGGCCCCCACCCAGTAGCCACGAGCAGTACTTC. Protein product: CASSVGPPPSSHEQYF. The chain links TRBV9 to TRBJ2-7; the D is unclear. This CDR3 contains 16 residues. Between the trimmed V and J ends, which lost 0 bases and 5 bases, there was a span of 18 bases. The germline CDR1 and CDR2 sequences are SGDLS and YYNGEE.

This sequence joins TRBV7-2 and TRBJ2-1, with 7 nucleotides matching TRBD2. Per the germline V gene, CDR1 is SGHTA and CDR2 is FQGNSA. There are 12 residues in the CDR3. Germline trimming cut 5 bases from V and 9 bases from J; bases unmatched to any gene: 4. In DNA form, the CDR3 reads TGTGCCAGCAGCACTGGACTAGTTGAGCAGTTCTTC. It yields the protein CASSTGLVEQFF.

This clone appeared a few times. V and J are TRBV6-6 and TRBJ1-2; a weak D match, TRBD1 (5 bases). V gave up 0 bases and J gave up 6 bases, with 11 bases separating them. Germline-derived CDR1 and CDR2 are MNHNY and SVGAGI (reference sequence). CDR3 length: 14 residues. CDR3 nucleotides: TGTGCCAGCAGTTACTCGGGGGGGTACGATGGCTACACCTTC. Residues: CASSYSGGYDGYTF.

J is TRBJ2-5 and V is TRBV7-8; TRBD1 matches 9 bases. With the DNA end fitting TRBJ2-7 better, the J assignment may be wrong. Germline CDR1 is SGHVS and CDR2 is FQNEAQ. The CDR3 sequence is 14 residues long. The CDR3 reads CASSLDRGGHEQYF. The CDR3 nucleotides are TGTGCCAGCAGCCTGGACAGGGGTGGCCACGAGCAGTACTTC.

The genes are TRBV11-1 and TRBJ2-2; TRBD1 matches 8 bases. This CDR3 is 16 amino acids long. Germline lookup yields CDR1 SGHAT and CDR2 FQDESV (reference sequence). After removal of 5 bases from V and 4 bases from J, the junction contained 9 bases not matched to a gene. The chain's CDR3 is CASSTPTGGGTGELFF. CDR3 coding DNA: TGTGCCAGCAGCACGCCTACAGGGGGTGGCACCGGGGAGCTGTTTTTT.

The chain links TRBV5-6 to TRBJ2-4; perhaps TRBD1 as D (6 bases). Trimming took 2 bases from V and 4 from J, leaving 22 bases between them. The CDR3 is made up of 18 amino acids. The germline V gene has CDR1 SGHDT and CDR2 YYEEEE. The CDR3 DNA reads TGTGCCAGCAGCTTTTCGGGTTTTGTAGGGACACCAAAAAACATTCAGTACTTC. Its translation: CASSFSGFVGTPKNIQYF.

The CDR3 sequence is CASSEGTGGGQPQHF. Written as DNA, the CDR3 is TGTGCCAGCAGTGAGGGGACAGGCGGAGGTCAGCCCCAGCATTTT. The V call is TRBV6-4, the J call TRBJ1-5; 8 nucleotides line up with TRBD1. Germline V gene data show CDR1 as MRHNA and CDR2 as SNTAGT. The CDR3 is 15 residues long. J was trimmed by 6 bases and V by 3 bases; bases with no gene match: 7.